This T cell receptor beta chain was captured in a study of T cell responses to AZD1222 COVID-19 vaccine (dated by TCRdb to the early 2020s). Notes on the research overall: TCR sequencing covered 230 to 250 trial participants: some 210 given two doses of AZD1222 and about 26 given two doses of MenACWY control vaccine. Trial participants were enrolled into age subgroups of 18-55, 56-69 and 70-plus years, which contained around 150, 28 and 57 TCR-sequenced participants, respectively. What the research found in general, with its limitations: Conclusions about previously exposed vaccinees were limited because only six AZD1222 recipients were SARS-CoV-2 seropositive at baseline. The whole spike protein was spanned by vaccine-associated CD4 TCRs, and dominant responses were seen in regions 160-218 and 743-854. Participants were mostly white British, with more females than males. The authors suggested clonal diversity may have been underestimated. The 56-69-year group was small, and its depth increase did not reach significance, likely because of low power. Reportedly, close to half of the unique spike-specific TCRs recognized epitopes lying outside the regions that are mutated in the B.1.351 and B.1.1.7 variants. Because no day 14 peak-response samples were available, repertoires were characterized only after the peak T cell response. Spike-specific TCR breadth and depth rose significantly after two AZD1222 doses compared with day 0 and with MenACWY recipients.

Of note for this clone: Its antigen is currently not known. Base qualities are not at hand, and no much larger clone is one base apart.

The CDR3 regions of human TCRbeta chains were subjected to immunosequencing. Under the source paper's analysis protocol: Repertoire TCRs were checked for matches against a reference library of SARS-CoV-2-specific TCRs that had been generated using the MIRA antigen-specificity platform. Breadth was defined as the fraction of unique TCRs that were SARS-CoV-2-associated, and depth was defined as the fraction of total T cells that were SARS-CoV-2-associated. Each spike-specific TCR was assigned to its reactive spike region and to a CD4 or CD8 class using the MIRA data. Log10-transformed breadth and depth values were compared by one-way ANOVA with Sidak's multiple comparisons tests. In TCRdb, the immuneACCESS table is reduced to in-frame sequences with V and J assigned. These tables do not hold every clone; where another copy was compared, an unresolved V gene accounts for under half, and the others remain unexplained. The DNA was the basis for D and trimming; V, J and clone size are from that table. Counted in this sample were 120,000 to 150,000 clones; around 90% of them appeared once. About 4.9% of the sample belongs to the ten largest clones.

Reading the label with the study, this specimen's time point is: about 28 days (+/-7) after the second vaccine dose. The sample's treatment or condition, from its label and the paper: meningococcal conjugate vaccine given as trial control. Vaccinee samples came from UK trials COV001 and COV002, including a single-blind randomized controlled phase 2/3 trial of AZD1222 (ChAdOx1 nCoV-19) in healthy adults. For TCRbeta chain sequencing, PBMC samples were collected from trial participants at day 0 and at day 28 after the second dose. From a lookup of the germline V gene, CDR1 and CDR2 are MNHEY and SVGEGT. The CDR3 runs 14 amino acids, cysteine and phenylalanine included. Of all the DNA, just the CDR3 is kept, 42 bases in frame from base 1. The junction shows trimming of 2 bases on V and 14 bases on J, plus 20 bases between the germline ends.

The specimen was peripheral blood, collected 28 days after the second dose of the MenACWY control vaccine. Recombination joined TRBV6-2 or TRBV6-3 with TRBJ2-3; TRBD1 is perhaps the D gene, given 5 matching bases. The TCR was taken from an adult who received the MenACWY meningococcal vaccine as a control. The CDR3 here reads CASSYVPDTPGAYF. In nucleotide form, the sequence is TGTGCCAGCAGTTACGTCCCGGACACCCCCGGCGCGTATTTT.